This entry lists 30 T cell receptor beta chains sequenced from one sample in a study of cytomegalovirus exposure and HLA in healthy donors. Primers for the PCR totalled 60 Vbeta and 13 Jbeta. Profiling relied on immunoSEQ multiplex PCR, and the TCRdb table lists in-frame clones only, not all of them. This table has some 110,000 clones, approximately 78% appearing once. The specimen sequenced was PBMCs. Receptors were obtained from a man aged 35-49 years in good health and CMV-seronegative.

The genes are TRBV4-3 and TRBJ2-7, with 7 positions matching TRBD2. The CDR3 is made up of 16 amino acids. CDR1 LGHNA and CDR2 YSLEER come from the germline V gene. J was trimmed by 4 bases and V by 1 base; bases with no gene match: 10. The chain's CDR3 is CASSQVWEGLLYEQYF. Written as DNA, the CDR3 is TGCGCCAGCAGCCAAGTTTGGGAGGGGTTGTTGTACGAGCAGTACTTC.

V is TRBV5-8 and J is TRBJ1-1; 7 bases align to TRBD1. This CDR3 has 11 residues. V gave up 6 bases and J gave up 8 bases; unmatched junction bases: 4. Germline loops: CDR1 SGHTS, CDR2 YDEGEE. The CDR3 DNA reads as TGTGCCAGCACACAGGGGAGGGAAGCTTTCTTT. Its translation is CASTQGREAFF.

This clone was seen a few times. V usage is TRBV9 and J usage is TRBJ1-6, with 9 bases identical to TRBD1. The CDR3 has 14 residues. In germline, CDR1 is SGDLS, CDR2 YYNGEE. J was trimmed by 10 bases and V by 3 bases; bases with no gene match: 5. The CDR3 DNA sequence: TGTGCCAGCAGCGAGACAGGGGGTGACTCACCCCTCCACTTT. Encoded protein: CASSETGGDSPLHF.

This sequence joins TRBV4-3 and TRBJ1-1, with 8 bases that match TRBD1. V gave up 4 bases and J gave up 3 bases; unmatched junction bases: 19. The germline V gene has CDR1 LGHNA and CDR2 YSLEER. The CDR3 is 19 amino acids. The CDR3 sequence is CASSPYLLGSPGGYTEAFF. The CDR3 region has the DNA TGCGCCAGCAGCCCATACCTTCTAGGGAGTCCAGGGGGCTACACTGAAGCTTTCTTT.

The genes are TRBV7-9 and TRBJ1-2; D might be TRBD1 (6 bases). Trimming removed 3 bases at V and 6 bases at J, with 11 bases between. Germline CDR1 reads SEHNR; CDR2 reads FQNEAQ (reference sequence). CDR3 size: 13 residues. CDR3 amino acids: CASSLQGFDGYTF. For the CDR3, the DNA is TGTGCCAGCAGCTTGCAGGGGTTTGATGGCTACACCTTC. The variable domain in full, completed from reference TRBV7-9 and TRBJ1-2, reads DTGVSQNPRHKITKRGQNVTFRCDPISEHNRLYWYRQTLGQGPEFLTYFQNEAQLEKSRLLSDRFSAERPKGSFSTLEIQRTEQGDSAMYLCASSLQGFDGYTFGSGTRLTVV.

The rearrangement uses TRBV5-4 and TRBJ1-2, with TRBD1 as a possible D gene (5 bases). The V gene's germline CDR1 is SGHNT and CDR2 YYREEE (reference sequence). V lost 3 bases to trimming and J lost 14 bases, with 17 bases between them. This CDR3 has 12 residues. The CDR3 bases are TGTGCCAGCAGCTCGGGACTGCTCTACTCGACCTTC. Amino acid sequence: CASSSGLLYSTF. The variable domain in full, completed from reference TRBV5-4 and TRBJ1-2, reads ETGVTQSPTHLIKTRGQQVTLRCSSQSGHNTVSWYQQALGQGPQFIFQYYREEENGRGNFPPRFSGLQFPNYSSELNVNALELDDSALYLCASSSGLLYSTFGSGTRLTVV.

The rearrangement links TRBV18 to TRBJ1-4; D remains ambiguous. V lost 8 bases, J lost 7 bases, and 20 bases lay in between. CDR1 and CDR2 from the germline V gene are KGHSH and LQKENI. The CDR3 contains 15 residues. CDR3 in amino acids: CASAKLSTPGEKLFF. The CDR3, as DNA: TGTGCCAGCGCAAAGCTCTCAACCCCGGGTGAAAAACTGTTTTTT. The entire variable domain, with the rest obtained from reference TRBV18 and TRBJ1-4, is as follows: NAGVMQNPRHLVRRRGQEARLRCSPMKGHSHVYWYRQLPEEGLKFMVYLQKENIIDESGMPKERFSAEFPKEGPSILRIQQVVRGDSAAYFCASAKLSTPGEKLFFGSGTQLSVL.

The chain employs TRBV19 and TRBJ2-7; 10 nucleotides line up with TRBD1. The CDR3 has 14 amino acids. From germline, CDR1 is LNHDA and CDR2 SQIVND (reference sequence). V lost 3 bases to trimming and J lost 6 bases; unmatched junction nucleotides: 5. CDR3 sequence: CASSIPGTGAEQYF. The CDR3 DNA follows: TGTGCCAGTAGTATCCCCGGGACAGGGGCCGAGCAGTACTTC. Complete variable domain (other parts from reference TRBV19 and TRBJ2-7): DGGITQSPKYLFRKEGQNVTLSCEQNLNHDAMYWYRQDPGQGLRLIYYSQIVNDFQKGDIAEGYSVSREKKESFPLTVTSAQKNPTAFYLCASSIPGTGAEQYFGPGTRLTVT.

This clone was seen a single time. The chain carries TRBV7-2 and TRBJ1-5, with unresolved D. The V end lost 2 bases, the J end lost 4 bases, and 9 bases lay between the germline ends. The CDR3 length is 14 residues. Germline values: CDR1 SGHTA, CDR2 FQGNSA. CDR3 nucleotides: TGTGCCAGCAGCTTACGTCCCGGGAATCAGCCCCAGCATTTT. Residues: CASSLRPGNQPQHF. Looking up the rest from reference TRBV7-2 and TRBJ1-5 gives the full variable domain: GAGVSQSPSNKVTEKGKDVELRCDPISGHTALYWYRQSLGQGLEFLIYFQGNSAPDKSGLPSDRFSAERTGGSVSTLTIQRTQQEDSAVYLCASSLRPGNQPQHFGDGTRLSIL.

This clone appeared a single time. The J gene is TRBJ2-7, the V gene TRBV14; D not resolved. CDR1 is SGHDN, CDR2 FVKESK, per germline. V was trimmed by 1 base and J by 7 bases, leaving 14 bases between them. The CDR3 consists of 14 residues. The CDR3 sequence: CASSQGTLSGEQYF. The CDR3, as DNA: TGTGCCAGCAGCCAAGGAACCCTCTCCGGGGAGCAGTACTTC.

This clone was seen only once. The chain links TRBV7-7 to TRBJ2-7, with D possibly matching TRBD2 (5 bases). The CDR3 extends over 13 amino acids. Trimming stripped 4 bases from V and 5 bases from J, with 12 bases between. Looked up from germline, CDR1 is SSHAT and CDR2 is FNYEAQ (reference sequence). CDR3 loop: CASSSSPGNEQYF. The CDR3, as DNA: TGTGCCAGCAGCTCATCACCCGGGAACGAGCAGTACTTC. Full variable domain (remainder filled in from reference TRBV7-7 and TRBJ2-7): GAGVSQSPRYKVTKRGQDVTLRCDPISSHATLYWYQQALGQGPEFLTYFNYEAQPDKSGLPSDRFSAERPEGSISTLTIQRTEQRDSAMYRCASSSSPGNEQYFGPGTRLTVT.

V gene TRBV4-1 combines with J gene TRBJ1-5, with D hard to call. The CDR3 length is 17 residues. The germline V and J ends were trimmed by 0 bases and 0 bases, with 12 bases remaining between them. Per germline, CDR1 MGHRA and CDR2 YSYEKL. DNA for the CDR3: TGCGCCAGCAGCCAAGACCGGGAAATTTATAGCAATCAGCCCCAGCATTTT. Its translation is CASSQDREIYSNQPQHF.

This clone was picked up one time. This sequence joins TRBV19 and TRBJ2-5, with 7 bases identical to TRBD2. The assigned J gene may be wrong: the sequence end matches TRBJ2-7 better. The CDR3 consists of 14 residues. CDR1 and CDR2 from the germline V gene are LNHDA and SQIVND (reference sequence). In DNA, the CDR3 is TGTGCCAGTAGTGTAAGCGGGGAGGCCTACGAGCAGTACTTC. Its translation: CASSVSGEAYEQYF.

The gene calls are TRBV14 and TRBJ1-1; 8 nucleotides match TRBD1. Germline CDR1 SGHDN, CDR2 FVKESK. CDR3 size: 12 residues. V was clipped by 8 bases and J by 11 bases; unmatched bases: 10. The CDR3 here is CASGRDRFFAFF. The CDR3 region has the DNA TGTGCCAGCGGACGGGACAGGTTTTTTGCTTTCTTT.

This sequence joins TRBV7-8 and TRBJ2-1; TRBD2 aligns across 9 bases. Germline CDR1 SGHVS, CDR2 FQNEAQ. After removal of 3 bases from V and 3 bases from J, the junction contained 3 bases not matched to a gene. This CDR3 is 15 amino acids long. CDR3 nucleotide sequence: TGTGCCAGCAGCTTTTCAGCGGGGGGCTACAATGAGCAGTTCTTC. Translated, it gives CASSFSAGGYNEQFF.

This clone occurred a few times. The gene calls are TRBV27 and TRBJ1-3; no clear D gene. V gave up 8 bases and J gave up 4 bases, with 15 bases separating them. The germline gives CDR1 MNHEY, CDR2 SMNVEV (reference sequence). The CDR3 has 14 amino acids. Written as DNA, the CDR3 is TGTGCCAGCGCTTCGGCCCTAGGAGGAAACACCATATATTTT. Translated: CASASALGGNTIYF.

V and J are TRBV2 and TRBJ1-2; D may be TRBD1 (6 bases). Trimming stripped 1 base from V and 8 bases from J, with 14 bases between. CDR3 length equals 14 residues. Germline values: CDR1 SNHLY, CDR2 FYNNEI. The CDR3 loop is CASSEVYEGVGYTF. CDR3 DNA sequence: TGTGCCAGCAGTGAAGTCTATGAGGGGGTGGGCTACACCTTC.

This clone was seen a few times. V is TRBV5-4 and J is TRBJ1-2; D might be TRBD1 (6 bases). Per germline, CDR1 SGHNT and CDR2 YYREEE (reference sequence). Trimming pared 1 base from V and 6 bases from J, leaving 13 bases between. The CDR3 has 14 amino acids. The CDR3 nucleotides read TGTGCCAGCAGCTTGTTTGCAGGGGCGGATGGCTACACCTTC. Translating gives CASSLFAGADGYTF.

The gene calls are TRBV6-5 and TRBJ1-2; 7 bases align to TRBD1. The CDR3 totals 12 residues. Germline V gene sequence: CDR1 MNHEY, CDR2 SVGAGI. J was trimmed by 4 bases and V by 6 bases; bases with no gene match: 2. The CDR3: CASRGTVYGYTF. The CDR3 DNA is TGTGCCAGCAGAGGGACAGTCTATGGCTACACCTTC.

The rearrangement joins TRBV18 to TRBJ1-2; 7 nucleotides line up with TRBD1. Germline lookup yields CDR1 KGHSH and CDR2 LQKENI. The CDR3 runs to 14 residues. With V trimmed by 4 bases and J by 8 bases, 10 bases remained unmatched. In DNA form, the CDR3 reads TGTGCCAGCTCACACTCGACAGGGTTGAGCGGCTACACCTTC. This gives the protein CASSHSTGLSGYTF.

The rearrangement joins TRBV9 to TRBJ1-2, with TRBD1 as a possible D gene (5 bases). The CDR3 runs to 15 residues. V lost 2 bases to trimming and J lost 7 bases, with 18 bases between them. Germline CDR1 SGDLS, CDR2 YYNGEE. The CDR3, as DNA: TGTGCCAGCAGCGTCGGAATAAGTCAGGGAGGTGGCTACACCTTC. Protein sequence: CASSVGISQGGGYTF.

This chain links TRBV6-5 with TRBJ1-6, with D possibly TRBD1 on 5 matching bases. CDR1 is MNHEY, CDR2 SVGAGI, per germline. V lost 7 bases and J lost 7, with 17 bases in between. CDR3 length: 15 amino acids. The CDR3 nucleotides are TGTGCCAGCACCACCACCCCGGGACTAAATTCACCCCTCCACTTT. It translates to CASTTTPGLNSPLHF.

Comment on this clone: This same CDR3 is encoded by further DNA sequences in the sample. The chain joins TRBV9 to TRBJ2-7; 7 bases fit TRBD2. Germline CDR1 reads SGDLS; CDR2 reads YYNGEE. J gave up 6 bases and V 3 bases, and 6 bases lay outside the gene matches. This CDR3 spans 13 amino acids. CDR3 region: CASSAGPGGEQYF. Here the CDR3 DNA reads TGTGCCAGCAGCGCGGGGCCGGGGGGCGAGCAGTACTTC.

V gene TRBV5-1 combines with J gene TRBJ1-2, with D possibly matching TRBD1 (5 bases). V gave up 4 bases and J gave up 4 bases, with 14 bases separating them. Germline V gene data show CDR1 as SGHRS and CDR2 as YFSETQ. This CDR3 spans 14 amino acids. The CDR3 DNA is TGCGCCAGCAGCCCGGATGGGGGGGGCTATGGCTACACCTTC. Its protein product is CASSPDGGGYGYTF.

The count of this clone is one. The chain links TRBV7-8 to TRBJ1-2; 9 bases line up with TRBD1. The CDR3 spans 15 residues. The ends lost 2 bases at V and 7 bases at J; junction bases unmatched: 8. From germline, CDR1 is SGHVS and CDR2 FQNEAQ. The CDR3 sequence is CASSLNSGTGLGYTF. The CDR3 nucleotides read TGTGCCAGCAGCTTAAATTCGGGGACAGGGCTTGGCTACACCTTC.

The V call is TRBV18, the J call TRBJ2-5, with D tentatively TRBD1 (6 bases). Gene TRBJ2-7 matches the end of the DNA better, so the J call may be wrong. The CDR3 has 15 residues. Germline lookup yields CDR1 KGHSH and CDR2 LQKENI. The CDR3 loop is CASSLGTRDVYEQYF. The CDR3, as DNA: TGTGCCAGCTCATTAGGGACACGGGATGTATACGAGCAGTACTTC.

The CDR3 DNA reads as TGTGCCAGCAGCCCGGTCCCTGACACTGAAGCTTTCTTT. The encoded protein is CASSPVPDTEAFF. The J gene is TRBJ1-1, the V gene TRBV5-4; D unresolved. Germline CDR1 reads SGHNT; CDR2 reads YYREEE (reference sequence). The CDR3 consists of 13 residues. Deletions cut 4 bases from V and 3 bases from J, with 10 bases between.

This sequence joins TRBV6-5 and TRBJ2-3; 10 positions match TRBD2. The CDR3 covers 15 residues. V lost 2 bases to trimming and J lost 6 bases; unmatched junction nucleotides: 5. Germline V gene data show CDR1 as MNHEY and CDR2 as SVGAGI. The CDR3 is CASSYGAGGRDTQYF. CDR3 nucleotide sequence: TGTGCCAGCAGTTACGGAGCGGGGGGGCGGGATACGCAGTATTTT.

The chain recombines TRBV27 with TRBJ1-1; tentative D call: TRBD1 (5 bases). This CDR3 spans 14 amino acids. V was trimmed by 0 bases and J by 5 bases, leaving 10 bases between them. CDR1 and CDR2 from the germline V gene are MNHEY and SMNVEV (reference sequence). CDR3 in amino acids: CASSLSRGWTEAFF. CDR3 DNA: TGTGCCAGCAGTTTATCGCGGGGGTGGACTGAAGCTTTCTTT.

This chain joins TRBV29-1 and TRBJ2-5; D perhaps matches TRBD2 (7 bases). There are 15 residues in the CDR3. Looked up from germline, CDR1 is SQVTM and CDR2 is ANQGSEA. Trimming took 5 bases from V and 4 from J, leaving 20 bases between them. The CDR3 sequence: CSVPRGAGASETQYF. The CDR3 nucleotides read TGCAGCGTTCCTCGCGGGGCGGGGGCCTCAGAGACCCAGTACTTC.